Listed below are T cell receptor beta chains from one sample, sequenced in a study of control samples from healthy donors and cancer patients. Clones were sequenced by immunoSEQ multiplex PCR, and TCRdb holds only the in-frame ones, with some missing. The sample contains roughly 130,000 clones, approximately 89% of which appear only once. The sequencing sample was made of blood. These receptors all come from a man aged 18 to 30 in good health. Each CDR3 is given with its conserved first and last residue. A D gene is named only where the DNA matches it firmly. Clone size is not always given. Where it is, it says once, few, many or a class for expanded clones.

j_call | clone_size | v_call | d_call | cdr3_nt | cdr3_aa
TRBJ1-2 | once | TRBV10-3 | NA | TGTGCCATCAGGGACAGCGGAAGGGGGAACTATGGCTACACCTTC | CAIRDSGRGNYGYTF
TRBJ1-1 | NA | TRBV10-3 | NA | TGTGCCATCAGGGGGGACATCCGAATGAACACTGAAGCTTTCTTT | CAIRGDIRMNTEAFF
TRBJ2-3 | NA | TRBV5-6 | NA | TGTGCCAGCAGCTGGCGACAGGCGGGCACAGATACGCAGTATTTT | CASSWRQAGTDTQYF
TRBJ1-2 | NA | TRBV4-2 | NA | TGTGCCAGCAGCCAAGAAACAGGGACCCTCAACTATGGCTACACCTTC | CASSQETGTLNYGYTF
TRBJ1-6 | NA | TRBV2 | NA | TGTGCCAGCAGTGAAGGGACAGCGAGCTCCTATAATTCACCCCTCCACTTT | CASSEGTASSYNSPLHF
TRBJ2-3 | once | TRBV3-1/TRBV3-2 | TRBD2 | TGTGCCAGCAGCCGCCCCTATGCGGGGGTCGGAGATACGCAGTATTTT | CASSRPYAGVGDTQYF
TRBJ2-2 | NA | TRBV27 | NA | TGTGCCAGCAGTCCGACAAAGACCGGGGAGCTGTTTTTT | CASSPTKTGELFF
TRBJ1-5 | NA | TRBV28 | NA | TGTGCCAGCAGTTTAGGGGGCGGCAGGCAGCCCCAGCATTTT | CASSLGGGRQPQHF
TRBJ1-4 | few | TRBV3-1/TRBV3-2 | NA | TGTGCCAGCCAAGGGAGTGGGGATGCGGAAAAACTGTTTTTT | CASQGSGDAEKLFF
TRBJ1-2 | NA | TRBV2 | NA | TGTGCCGCACGAGAGGACGGATCTAACTATGGCTACACCTTC | CAAREDGSNYGYTF
TRBJ1-5 | NA | TRBV6-5 | TRBD1 | TGTGCCAGCAGACCCACCGGGACAGGTAATCAGCCCCAGCATTTT | CASRPTGTGNQPQHF
TRBJ1-2 | NA | TRBV4-1 | NA | TGCGCCAGCAGCCAAGACGCAGGGCCGGGAGGCTACACCTTC | CASSQDAGPGGYTF
TRBJ1-1 | NA | TRBV5-1 | NA | TGCGCCAGCAGCCCGGACGGTTTAGGGACTGAAGCTTTCTTT | CASSPDGLGTEAFF
TRBJ1-1 | NA | TRBV30 | NA | TGTGCCTGGATGGTAGGGCCTACCACTGAAGCTTTCTTT | CAWMVGPTTEAFF
TRBJ2-7 | once | TRBV23-1 | NA | TGCGCCAGCTCGGAGGGGGCTAGTTACGAGCAGTACTTC | CASSEGASYEQYF
TRBJ2-5 | NA | TRBV5-4 | NA | TGTGCCAGCAGCTCACAGGGACGAGAGACCCAGTACTTC | CASSSQGRETQYF
TRBJ1-2 | NA | TRBV5-1 | NA | TGCGCCAGCAGCTTGTCGACCGACCGCCCGGGCTACACCTTC | CASSLSTDRPGYTF
TRBJ1-3 | NA | TRBV30 | NA | TGTGCCTGGAGTTCGACACTCGGAAACACCATATATTTT | CAWSSTLGNTIYF
TRBJ2-7 | NA | TRBV9 | NA | TGTGCCAGCAGCGAAGGACCGAGTAGGGGCGAGCAGTACTTC | CASSEGPSRGEQYF
TRBJ1-1 | NA | TRBV6-5 | NA | TGTGCCAGCAGTCTTGGGACACCGAACACTGAAGCTTTCTTT | CASSLGTPNTEAFF
TRBJ1-5 | NA | TRBV30 | NA | TGTGCCTGGAGTGCCCAAGGGTATCAGCCCCAGCATTTT | CAWSAQGYQPQHF
TRBJ2-6 | NA | TRBV29-1 | NA | TGCAGCGTTGATTCAGGCGACTCTGGGGCCAACGTCCTGACTTTC | CSVDSGDSGANVLTF
TRBJ1-3 | NA | TRBV7-9 | NA | TGTGCCAGCAGCTTAGGTGGACTCAGAAGAAACACCATATATTTT | CASSLGGLRRNTIYF
TRBJ1-2 | once | TRBV11-2 | TRBD1 | TGTGCCAGCAGTCCGAGGACAGGCGTCTATGGCTACACCTTC | CASSPRTGVYGYTF
TRBJ2-1 | NA | TRBV6-5 | NA | TGTGCCAGCACCGGGGGGCTAGGCAATGAGCAGTTCTTC | CASTGGLGNEQFF
TRBJ2-3 | NA | TRBV19 | NA | TGTGCCAGTAGTATAGTGCGGACTCCATTTGCCCCCGATAGCACAGATACGCAGTATTTT | CASSIVRTPFAPDSTDTQYF
TRBJ2-2 | NA | TRBV10-2 | NA | TGCGCCAGCAGTGAGTGGGCGGTCCACACCGGGGAGCTGTTTTTT | CASSEWAVHTGELFF
TRBJ2-3 | NA | TRBV2 | TRBD2 | TGTGCCAGCAGTCCGACTAGCGGGGTAGATACGCAGTATTTT | CASSPTSGVDTQYF
TRBJ2-1 | few | TRBV5-4 | NA | TGTGCCAGCAGCTTGAGTCTAGGCAATGAGCAGTTCTTC | CASSLSLGNEQFF
TRBJ1-2 | NA | TRBV5-6 | TRBD1 | TGTGCCAGCAGCCCGGGGTGGGACAGCCCCAACTATGGCTACACCTTC | CASSPGWDSPNYGYTF